The clone carrying this T cell receptor (beta chain) was seen only a few times. The sample is drawn from a study of CD8+ T cells in alopecia areata. Germline CDR1 and CDR2: MNHEY and SVGAGI. There are 14 residues in the CDR3. Trimming removed 4 bases from V and 3 bases from J, with 10 bases in between. Treatment indicated: oral pan-JAK inhibitor, 5-10 mg twice daily. The authors extracted RNA and reverse transcribed it into cDNA as the sequencing template. Assay: immunoSEQ multiplex PCR; the TCRdb copy retains only in-frame clones and omits some. Of some 200,000 clones listed, approximately 47% are singletons.

The clonotype comes from a human donor with alopecia areata. Specimen: CD4+ T cells sorted from blood, collected at approximately week 36, from a patient treated with tofacitinib. This chain connects TRBV6-5 to TRBJ1-5; D unclear. CDR3 loop: CASSSTRTNQPQHF. CDR3 DNA: TGTGCCAGCAGTTCGACTAGGACCAATCAGCCCCAGCATTTT.